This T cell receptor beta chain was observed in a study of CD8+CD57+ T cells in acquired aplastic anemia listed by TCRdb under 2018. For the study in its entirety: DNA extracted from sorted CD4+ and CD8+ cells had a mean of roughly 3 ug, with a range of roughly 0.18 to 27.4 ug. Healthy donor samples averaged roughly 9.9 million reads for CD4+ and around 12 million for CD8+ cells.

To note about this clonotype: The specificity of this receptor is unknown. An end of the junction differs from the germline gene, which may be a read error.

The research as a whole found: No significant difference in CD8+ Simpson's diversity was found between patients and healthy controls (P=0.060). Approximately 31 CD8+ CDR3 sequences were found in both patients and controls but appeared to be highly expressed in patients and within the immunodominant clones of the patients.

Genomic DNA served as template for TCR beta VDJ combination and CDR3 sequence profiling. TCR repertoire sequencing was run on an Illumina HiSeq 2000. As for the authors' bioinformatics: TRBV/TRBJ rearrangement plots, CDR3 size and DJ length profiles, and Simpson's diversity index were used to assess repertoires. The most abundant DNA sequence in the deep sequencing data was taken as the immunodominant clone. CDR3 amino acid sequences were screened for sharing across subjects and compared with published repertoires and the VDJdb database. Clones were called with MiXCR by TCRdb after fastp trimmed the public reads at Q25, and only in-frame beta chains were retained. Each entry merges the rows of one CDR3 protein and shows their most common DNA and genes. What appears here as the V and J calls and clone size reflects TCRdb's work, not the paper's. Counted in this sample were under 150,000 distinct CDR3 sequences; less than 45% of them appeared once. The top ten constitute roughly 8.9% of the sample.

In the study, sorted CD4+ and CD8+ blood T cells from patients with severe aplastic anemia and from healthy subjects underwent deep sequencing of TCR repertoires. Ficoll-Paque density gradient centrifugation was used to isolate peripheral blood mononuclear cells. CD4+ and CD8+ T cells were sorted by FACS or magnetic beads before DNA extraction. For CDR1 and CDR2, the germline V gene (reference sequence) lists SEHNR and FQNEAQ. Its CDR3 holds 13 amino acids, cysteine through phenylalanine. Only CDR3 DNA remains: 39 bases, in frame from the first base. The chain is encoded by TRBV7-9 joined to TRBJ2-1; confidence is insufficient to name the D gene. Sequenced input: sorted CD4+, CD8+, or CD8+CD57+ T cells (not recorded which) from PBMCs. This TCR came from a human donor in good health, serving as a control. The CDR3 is CAGSYSPHNEQFF. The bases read TGTGCCGGCAGCTACAGTCCCCACAATGAGCAGTTCTTC.